This T cell receptor (beta chain) stems from a study of identifying expanded T cells in peripheral blood. Note on this clone: One junction end disagrees with the germline gene, perhaps due to a read error.

This CDR3 contains 12 residues. In germline, CDR1 is SGHAT, CDR2 FQNNGV. TCRdb's table, derived via immunoSEQ multiplex PCR, lists solely in-frame clones and lacks some. The top ten hold around 2.7% of the sample, which has fewer than 85,000 clones, around 91% seen once. This chain connects TRBV11-2 to TRBJ2-1; 9 positions agree with TRBD1. Sequenced: blood. The sequence was obtained from a person aged 18-70 years in good health. The CDR3 is CASSLGTGVVVF. The CDR3 nucleotides are TGTGCCAGCAGCTTAGGGACAGGGGTGGTTGTCTTC.